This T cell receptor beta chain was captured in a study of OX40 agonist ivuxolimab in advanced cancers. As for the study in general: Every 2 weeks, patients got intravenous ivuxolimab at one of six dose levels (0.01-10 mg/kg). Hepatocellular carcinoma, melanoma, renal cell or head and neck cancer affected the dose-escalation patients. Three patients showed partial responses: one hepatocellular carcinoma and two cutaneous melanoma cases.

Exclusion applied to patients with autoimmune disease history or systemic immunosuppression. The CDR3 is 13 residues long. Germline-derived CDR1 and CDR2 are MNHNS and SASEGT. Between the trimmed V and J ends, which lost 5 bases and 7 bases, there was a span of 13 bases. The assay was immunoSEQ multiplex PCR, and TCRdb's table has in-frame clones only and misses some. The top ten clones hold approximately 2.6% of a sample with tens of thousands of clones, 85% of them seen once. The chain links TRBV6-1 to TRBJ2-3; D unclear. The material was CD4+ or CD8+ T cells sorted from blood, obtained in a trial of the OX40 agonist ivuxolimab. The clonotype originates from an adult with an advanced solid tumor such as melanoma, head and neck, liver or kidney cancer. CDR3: CASSLPGWNTQYF. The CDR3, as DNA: TGTGCCAGCAGTTTGCCCGGTTGGAATACGCAGTATTTT.